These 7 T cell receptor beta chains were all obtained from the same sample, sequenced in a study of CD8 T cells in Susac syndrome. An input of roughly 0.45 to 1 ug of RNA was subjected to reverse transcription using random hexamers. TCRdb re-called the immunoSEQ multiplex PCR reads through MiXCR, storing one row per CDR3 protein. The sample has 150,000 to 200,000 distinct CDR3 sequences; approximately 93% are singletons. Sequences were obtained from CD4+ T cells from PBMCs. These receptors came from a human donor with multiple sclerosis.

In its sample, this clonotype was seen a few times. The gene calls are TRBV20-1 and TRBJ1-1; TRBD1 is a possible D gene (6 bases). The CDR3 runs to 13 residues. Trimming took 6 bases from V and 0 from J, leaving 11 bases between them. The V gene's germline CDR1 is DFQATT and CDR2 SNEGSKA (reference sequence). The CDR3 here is CSAQGSLNTEAFF. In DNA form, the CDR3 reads TGCAGTGCCCAGGGGAGCCTGAACACTGAAGCTTTCTTT.

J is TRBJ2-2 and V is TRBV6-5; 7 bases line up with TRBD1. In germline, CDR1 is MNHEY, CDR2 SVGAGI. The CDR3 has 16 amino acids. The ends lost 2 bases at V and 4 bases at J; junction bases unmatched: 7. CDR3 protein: CASSYEDRVSTGELFF. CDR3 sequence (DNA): TGTGCCAGCAGTTACGAAGACAGGGTGTCCACCGGGGAGCTGTTTTTT.

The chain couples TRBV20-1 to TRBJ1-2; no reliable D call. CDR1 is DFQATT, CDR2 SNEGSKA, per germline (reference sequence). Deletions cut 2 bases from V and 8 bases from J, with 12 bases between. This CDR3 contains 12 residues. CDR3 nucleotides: TGCAGTGCTAGATTCTCCGGGTGGGGCTACACCTTC. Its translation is CSARFSGWGYTF.

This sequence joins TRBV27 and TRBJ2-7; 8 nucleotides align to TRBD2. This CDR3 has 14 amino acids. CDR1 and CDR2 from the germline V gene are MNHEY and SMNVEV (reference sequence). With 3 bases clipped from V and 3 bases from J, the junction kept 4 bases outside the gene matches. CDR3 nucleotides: TGTGCCAGCAGTTTGGTGGCGGGAGGCTACGAGCAGTACTTC. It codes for CASSLVAGGYEQYF.

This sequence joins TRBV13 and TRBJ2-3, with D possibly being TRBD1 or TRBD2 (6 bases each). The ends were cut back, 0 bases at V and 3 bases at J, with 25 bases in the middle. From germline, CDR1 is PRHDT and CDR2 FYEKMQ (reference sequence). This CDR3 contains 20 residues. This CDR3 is CASSLGNLKAAWGATDTQYF. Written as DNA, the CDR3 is TGTGCCAGCAGCTTAGGCAACCTAAAGGCGGCTTGGGGGGCAACAGATACGCAGTATTTT.

In DNA form, the CDR3 reads TGTGCCAGCAGCCCCGGGCTTACGCAGTATTTT. This sequence encodes CASSPGLTQYF. This chain links TRBV7-2 with TRBJ2-3; the D is unclear. V was trimmed by 5 bases and J by 8 bases, leaving 8 bases between them. The V gene's germline CDR1 is SGHTA and CDR2 FQGNSA. CDR3 size: 11 residues.

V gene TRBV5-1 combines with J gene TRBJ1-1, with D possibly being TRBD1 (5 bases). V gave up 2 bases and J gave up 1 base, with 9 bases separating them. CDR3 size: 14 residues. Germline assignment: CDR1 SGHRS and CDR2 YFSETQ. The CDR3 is CASSFRDQNTEAFF. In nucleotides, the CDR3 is TGCGCCAGCAGCTTCAGGGATCAGAACACTGAAGCTTTCTTT.